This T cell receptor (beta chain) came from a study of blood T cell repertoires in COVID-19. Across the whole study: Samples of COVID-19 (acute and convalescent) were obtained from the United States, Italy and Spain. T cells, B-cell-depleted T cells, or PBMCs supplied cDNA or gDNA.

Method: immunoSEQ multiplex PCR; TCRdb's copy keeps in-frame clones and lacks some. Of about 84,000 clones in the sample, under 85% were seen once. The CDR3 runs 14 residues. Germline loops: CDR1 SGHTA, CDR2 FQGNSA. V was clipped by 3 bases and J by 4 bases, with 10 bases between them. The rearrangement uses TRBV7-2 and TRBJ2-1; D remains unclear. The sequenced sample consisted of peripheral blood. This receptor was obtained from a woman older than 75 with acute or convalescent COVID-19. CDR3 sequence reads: CASSFPTRYNEQFF. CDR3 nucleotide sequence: TGTGCCAGCAGCTTTCCTACTCGGTACAATGAGCAGTTCTTC.